This T cell receptor (beta chain) was captured in a study of blood T cells in healthy people across ages. This clonotype was detected ten times or more. Its antigen is currently unknown. Aged about 6 to 100, donors were systemically healthy Caucasians from Russia. A second roughly 6 to 12 cycle PCR used barcoded and J-beta primers. MiXCR, run by TCRdb on the 5' RACE reads, gives a single entry per CDR3 protein. The sample holds hundreds of thousands of distinct CDR3 sequences, 29% seen once. Study-level results: Higher diversity and more naive CD4+ cells were features of long-lived donors, compared to aged donors. Observed TCR beta diversity per million T cells went down as age went up. This fall followed a roughly linear course with age.

Looked up from germline, CDR1 is SGHDT and CDR2 is YYEEEE. Trimming removed 9 bases at V and 1 base at J, with 16 bases between. The CDR3 has 14 residues. Specimen: blood. This chain joins TRBV5-6 and TRBJ2-5; a weak D match, TRBD1 (5 bases). This clonotype was sampled from an elderly woman in good health. The CDR3 loop reads CATSTKTVQETQYF. The CDR3 DNA is TGTGCCACCTCCACCAAGACAGTCCAAGAGACCCAGTACTTC.